The clone carrying this T cell receptor beta chain was observed at least ten times. Antigen unknown. Each CDR3 protein is one row after TCRdb ran MiXCR on the 5' RACE reads. This sample carries 250,000 or so distinct CDR3 sequences, around 8.8% of them seen once, and the ten largest clones take less than 4%. Trimming stripped 5 bases from V and 2 bases from J, with 11 bases between. The CDR3 has 13 amino acids. Germline V gene sequence: CDR1 DFQATT, CDR2 SNEGSKA (reference sequence). The entry originates in a study of identical twins. Study results and caveats: Within beta out-of-frame sequences, the excess sharing observed between twins was weaker.

Healthy Caucasians, and only they, were the donors. These data were also reused for a study on yellow fever vaccine responses in identical twins. This second study notes: In identical twins, vaccine T cell responses appeared partly shared and partly individual.

Sequencing was performed on CD8+ T cells sorted from blood. This clonotype was sampled from a woman under 30 in good health. The rearrangement links TRBV20-1 to TRBJ2-3; D gene unclear. CDR3 DNA: TGCAGTGCTTTGAGCGCTAACACAGATACGCAGTATTTT. Its protein is CSALSANTDTQYF.